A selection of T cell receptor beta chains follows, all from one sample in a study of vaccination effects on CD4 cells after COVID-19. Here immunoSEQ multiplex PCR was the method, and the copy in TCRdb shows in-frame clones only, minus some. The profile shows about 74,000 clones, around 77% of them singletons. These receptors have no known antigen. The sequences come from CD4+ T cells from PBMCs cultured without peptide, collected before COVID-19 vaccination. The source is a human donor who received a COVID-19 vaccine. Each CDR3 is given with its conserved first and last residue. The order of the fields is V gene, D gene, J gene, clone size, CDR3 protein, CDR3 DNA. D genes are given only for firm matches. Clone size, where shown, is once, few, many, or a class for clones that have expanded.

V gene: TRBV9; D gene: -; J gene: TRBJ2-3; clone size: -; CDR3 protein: CASSENSLSTDTQYF; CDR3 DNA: TGTGCCAGCAGCGAAAACAGCCTTAGCACAGATACGCAGTATTTT
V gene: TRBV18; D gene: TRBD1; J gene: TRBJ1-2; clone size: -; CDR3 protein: CASSPTGATNYGYTF; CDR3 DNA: TGTGCCAGCTCACCTACAGGGGCTACTAACTATGGCTACACCTTC
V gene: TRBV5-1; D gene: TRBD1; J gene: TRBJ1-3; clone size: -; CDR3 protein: CASSSSPGQGGNTIYF; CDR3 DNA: TGCGCCAGCAGCTCGTCCCCTGGACAGGGCGGAAACACCATATATTTT
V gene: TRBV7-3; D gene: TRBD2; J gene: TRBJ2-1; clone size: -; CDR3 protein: CASSLGSGGANEQFF; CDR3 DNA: TGTGCCAGCAGCTTAGGTAGCGGGGGGGCAAATGAGCAGTTCTTC
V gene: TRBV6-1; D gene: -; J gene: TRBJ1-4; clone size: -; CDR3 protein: CASSELGRTNEKLFF; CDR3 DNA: TGTGCCAGCAGTGAACTCGGCAGAACTAATGAAAAACTGTTTTTT
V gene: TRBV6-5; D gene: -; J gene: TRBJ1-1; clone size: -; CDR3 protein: CASSYLPGMNTEAFF; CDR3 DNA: TGTGCCAGCAGTTATTTACCAGGGATGAACACTGAAGCTTTCTTT
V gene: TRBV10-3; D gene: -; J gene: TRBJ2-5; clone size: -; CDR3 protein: CAISGTTQETQYF; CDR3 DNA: TGTGCCATCAGTGGTACAACACAAGAGACCCAGTACTTC
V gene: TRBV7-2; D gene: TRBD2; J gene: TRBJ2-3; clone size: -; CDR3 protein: CASSLVGLVTDTQYF; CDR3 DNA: TGTGCCAGCAGCTTAGTGGGACTAGTCACAGATACGCAGTATTTT
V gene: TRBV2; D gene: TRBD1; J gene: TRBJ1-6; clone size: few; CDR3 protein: CASTGGIRNSPLHF; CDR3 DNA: TGTGCCAGCACAGGGGGCATCAGGAATTCACCCCTCCACTTT
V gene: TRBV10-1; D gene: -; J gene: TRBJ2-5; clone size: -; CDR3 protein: CASSEGRGATQETQYF; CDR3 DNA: TGCGCCAGCAGTGAGGGACGAGGGGCAACTCAAGAGACCCAGTACTTC
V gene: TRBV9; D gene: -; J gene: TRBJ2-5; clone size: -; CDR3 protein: CASSSRGRETQYF; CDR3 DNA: TGTGCCAGCAGCTCCCGGGGGAGGGAGACCCAGTACTTC
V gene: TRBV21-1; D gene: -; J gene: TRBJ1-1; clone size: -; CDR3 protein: CASSKENRGLGAFF; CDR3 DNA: TGTGCCAGCAGCAAAGAAAACAGGGGGCTTGGAGCTTTCTTT
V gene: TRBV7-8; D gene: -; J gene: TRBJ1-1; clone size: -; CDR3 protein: CASSPGKTEAFF; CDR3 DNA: TGTGCCAGCAGCCCAGGGAAGACTGAAGCTTTCTTT
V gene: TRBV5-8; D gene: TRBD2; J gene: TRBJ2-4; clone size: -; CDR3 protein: CASSSQPTSGGAKNIQYF; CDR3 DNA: TGTGCCAGCAGCTCACAACCGACTAGCGGGGGAGCCAAAAACATTCAGTACTTC
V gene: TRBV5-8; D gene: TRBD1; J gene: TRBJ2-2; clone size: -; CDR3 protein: CASPARRRGQGYTGELFF; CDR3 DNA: TGTGCCAGCCCAGCTCGCCGTCGTGGACAGGGTTACACCGGGGAGCTGTTTTTT
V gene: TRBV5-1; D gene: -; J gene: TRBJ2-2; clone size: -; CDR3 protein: CASSLDGATGELFF; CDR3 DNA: TGCGCCAGCAGCTTGGATGGGGCAACCGGGGAGCTGTTTTTT
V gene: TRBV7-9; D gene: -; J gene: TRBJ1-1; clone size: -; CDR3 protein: CASSPLGGNTEAFF; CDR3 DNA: TGTGCCAGCAGCCCCCTGGGGGGTAACACTGAAGCTTTCTTT
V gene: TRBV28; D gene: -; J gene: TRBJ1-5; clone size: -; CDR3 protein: CASRGSNQPQHF; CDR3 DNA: TGTGCCAGCAGAGGTAGCAATCAGCCCCAGCATTTT
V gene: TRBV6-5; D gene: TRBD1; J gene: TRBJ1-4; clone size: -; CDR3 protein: CASSTTGNGDEKLFF; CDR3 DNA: TGTGCCAGCAGTACGACAGGGAACGGGGATGAAAAACTGTTTTTT
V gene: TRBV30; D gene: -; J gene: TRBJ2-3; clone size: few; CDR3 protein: CAWSLPRPFTDTQYF; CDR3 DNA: TGTGCCTGGAGCCTACCTCGGCCCTTCACAGATACGCAGTATTTT
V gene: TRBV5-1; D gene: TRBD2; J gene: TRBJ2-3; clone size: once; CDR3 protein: CASSLGLADTDTQYF; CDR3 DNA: TGCGCCAGCAGCTTGGGACTAGCGGACACAGATACGCAGTATTTT
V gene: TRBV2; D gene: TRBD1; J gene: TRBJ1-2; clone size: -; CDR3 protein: CASSGRQGGGYTF; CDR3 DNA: TGTGCCAGCAGTGGGAGACAGGGTGGTGGCTACACCTTC
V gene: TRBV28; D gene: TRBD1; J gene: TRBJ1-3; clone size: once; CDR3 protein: CATSVSVGGQGAGNTIYF; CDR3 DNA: TGTGCCACCTCAGTTTCAGTGGGAGGACAGGGGGCTGGAAACACCATATATTTT
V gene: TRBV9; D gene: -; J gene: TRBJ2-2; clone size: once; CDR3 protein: CASSPGIGNTGELFF; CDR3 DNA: TGTGCCAGCAGCCCGGGTATCGGGAACACCGGGGAGCTGTTTTTT
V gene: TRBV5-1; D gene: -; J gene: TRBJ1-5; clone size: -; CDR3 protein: CASSLSPGQPQHF; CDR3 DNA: TGCGCCAGCAGCTTGTCTCCTGGTCAGCCCCAGCATTTT
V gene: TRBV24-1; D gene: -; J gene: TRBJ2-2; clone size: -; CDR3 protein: CAIASSYTGELFF; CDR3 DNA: TGTGCCATCGCTTCTTCTTACACCGGGGAGCTGTTTTTT
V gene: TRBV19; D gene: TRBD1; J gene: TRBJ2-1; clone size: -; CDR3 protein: CASSIDLGTGGLDEQFF; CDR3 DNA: TGTGCCAGTAGTATAGACTTGGGAACAGGGGGCCTGGATGAGCAGTTCTTC
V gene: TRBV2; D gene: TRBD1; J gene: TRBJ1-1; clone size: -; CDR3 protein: CASSEGRGPGEAFF; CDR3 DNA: TGTGCCAGCAGTGAGGGCAGGGGGCCAGGTGAAGCTTTCTTT
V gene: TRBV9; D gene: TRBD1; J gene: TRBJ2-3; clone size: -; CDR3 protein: CASSVGGRGHITDTQYF; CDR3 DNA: TGTGCCAGCAGCGTAGGAGGCAGGGGGCATATCACAGATACGCAGTATTTT
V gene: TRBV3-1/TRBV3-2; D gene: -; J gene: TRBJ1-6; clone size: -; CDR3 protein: CASSQGPNSPPLHF; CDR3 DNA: TGTGCCAGCAGCCAGGGCCCTAACTCCCCACCCCTCCACTTT
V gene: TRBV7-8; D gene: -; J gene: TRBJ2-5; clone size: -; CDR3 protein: CASSGPGRETQYF; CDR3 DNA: TGTGCCAGCTCGGGGCCAGGGAGAGAGACCCAGTACTTC
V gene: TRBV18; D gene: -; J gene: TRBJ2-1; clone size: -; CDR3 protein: CASSPTGNEQFF; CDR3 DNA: TGTGCCAGCTCACCCACAGGCAATGAGCAGTTCTTC
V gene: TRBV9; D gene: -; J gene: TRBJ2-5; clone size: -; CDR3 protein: CASSVTGNAGETQYF; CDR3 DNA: TGTGCCAGCAGCGTAACGGGGAACGCTGGAGAGACCCAGTACTTC